These T cell receptor beta chains were read from a single sample in a study of cytomegalovirus exposure and HLA in healthy donors. The assay was immunoSEQ multiplex PCR, and TCRdb's table has in-frame clones only and misses some. The table lists around 150,000 clones, 77% of them singletons, with approximately 2% in the top ten. Sequenced: PBMCs. Receptors originate from a man aged 25-45 years in good health and CMV-seronegative. The CDR3 runs from the conserved cysteine through the conserved F or W. The D gene is left open where the match is weak. A clone size is listed for some rows: how often the clone was seen (once, few, many), or a class if it is expanded.

>TRBD1|TRBV18|TRBJ2-7|NA
TGTGCCAGCTCACCATCAGACAGGGGCCCCGTTGGGCAGTACTTC
CASSPSDRGPVGQYF
>NA|TRBV7-6|TRBJ2-1|NA
TGTGCCAGCAGCTTAGCCAGAGGGAATGAGCAGTTCTTC
CASSLARGNEQFF
>TRBD1|TRBV30|TRBJ2-7|NA
TGTGCCTGGAGTGTAGGGACAGATTACGAGCAGTACTTC
CAWSVGTDYEQYF
>TRBD2|TRBV6-5|TRBJ2-7|NA
TGTGCCAGCAGTTACTCACGGGAGGGATCCTACGAGCAGTACTTC
CASSYSREGSYEQYF
>NA|TRBV28|TRBJ1-1|NA
TGTGCCAGCAGTTTGTATTCCGGAGGGAACACTGAAGCTTTCTTT
CASSLYSGGNTEAFF
>TRBD2|TRBV2|TRBJ2-3|few
TGTGCCAGCAAAGGGACTAGCGGAGCCACAGATACGCAGTATTTT
CASKGTSGATDTQYF
>TRBD1|TRBV7-8|TRBJ2-2|NA
TGTGCCAGCAGCCGAAGACAGGGTGGAGACACCGGGGAGCTGTTTTTT
CASSRRQGGDTGELFF
>TRBD1|TRBV30|TRBJ2-3|once
TGTGCCTGGAGTCTTACGGGACAGGGCACAGATACGCAGTATTTT
CAWSLTGQGTDTQYF
>TRBD2|TRBV28|TRBJ2-4|NA
TGTGCCAGCAGTTTTTTAGCGGGAGGCAAAAACATTCAGTACTTC
CASSFLAGGKNIQYF
>NA|TRBV13|TRBJ2-7|NA
TGTGCCAGCAGCGCAACTAGTCTTCCCCCGAGCTCCTACGAGCAGTACTTC
CASSATSLPPSSYEQYF
>TRBD1|TRBV11-2|TRBJ1-1|NA
TGTGCCAGCAGCGCCACAGGGGGCGGGAACACTGAAGCTTTCTTT
CASSATGGGNTEAFF
>NA|TRBV4-2|TRBJ2-2|NA
TGTGCCAGCAGCCAAGAGGGGGCCACCGGGGAGCTGTTTTTT
CASSQEGATGELFF
>TRBD1|TRBV10-1|TRBJ2-7|NA
TGCGCCAGCAGTGAGACCGGGACAGAGAAATACGAGCAGTACTTC
CASSETGTEKYEQYF
>NA|TRBV6-1|TRBJ1-5|few
TGTGCCAGCAGTGAAGCGCGCCTTAGCAATCAGCCCCAGCATTTT
CASSEARLSNQPQHF
>TRBD2|TRBV5-4|TRBJ2-3|NA
TGTGCCAGCAGCTATAGCGGGCCGGATACGCAGTATTTT
CASSYSGPDTQYF
>NA|TRBV2|TRBJ2-7|NA
TGTGCCAGCACGCGGGACCTCTACGAGCAGTACTTC
CASTRDLYEQYF
>TRBD1|TRBV5-1|TRBJ2-1|NA
TGCGCCAGCAGCTTGGGACAGGGGGCTTATGAGCAGTTCTTC
CASSLGQGAYEQFF
>NA|TRBV7-2|TRBJ1-4|NA
TGTGCCAGCAGCTTGTTGCCCTGGGCCAACGAAAAACTGTTTTTT
CASSLLPWANEKLFF
>NA|TRBV10-3|TRBJ1-2|NA
TGTGCCATCAGTGAGTCCGGGAAGGGCGGCTATGGCTACACCTTC
CAISESGKGGYGYTF
>NA|TRBV6-1|TRBJ1-2|NA
TGTGCCAGCACCCCTGCGGCTAACTATGGCTACACCTTC
CASTPAANYGYTF
>TRBD2|TRBV2|TRBJ2-1|NA
TGTGCCAGCAGCGTCCCGGGGGGGCTGGATGAGCAGTTCTTC
CASSVPGGLDEQFF
>TRBD1|TRBV25-1|TRBJ1-2|few
TGTGCCAGCAGTGACCACTCGACAGGGCTCGGCTACACCTTC
CASSDHSTGLGYTF
>TRBD1|TRBV2|TRBJ2-5|once
TGTGCCAGCAGTTCCCTCCCCCAGGGGGCCGAGACCCAGTACTTC
CASSSLPQGAETQYF
>TRBD2|TRBV5-1|TRBJ2-1|NA
TGCGCCAGCAGCGCAACTCCGGGACTAGACATCTACAATGAGCAGTTCTTC
CASSATPGLDIYNEQFF
>TRBD2|TRBV27|TRBJ2-3|NA
TGTGCCAGCAGCTCCGGCGTTAGCGGGCATAGCACAGATACGCAGTATTTT
CASSSGVSGHSTDTQYF
>NA|TRBV2|TRBJ1-3|NA
TGTGCCAGCAGTGAAGCGCCGGTCGGGTTCTCTGGAAACACCATATATTTT
CASSEAPVGFSGNTIYF
>NA|TRBV6-5|TRBJ2-7|once
TGTGCCAGCAGTTACGACGGAGGAGACTACGAGCAGTACTTC
CASSYDGGDYEQYF
>NA|TRBV6-1|TRBJ2-7|NA
TGTGCCAGCAGTGAAGCCTCCGGGACACACGTACGGCAGTACTTC
CASSEASGTHVRQYF
>NA|TRBV9|TRBJ2-6|NA
TGTGCCAGCACCCCAGACTCCTCTGGGGCCAACGTCCTGACTTTC
CASTPDSSGANVLTF
>NA|TRBV4-2|TRBJ2-1|NA
TGTGCCAGCAGCCAAGGCGCAAGGGGCAATGAGCAGTTCTTC
CASSQGARGNEQFF
>NA|TRBV10-2|TRBJ2-3|NA
TGCGCCAGCAGTGAGGCGGCCACAGATACGCAGTATTTT
CASSEAATDTQYF
>TRBD1|TRBV5-1|TRBJ2-1|NA
TGCGCCAGCAGCCCAGACAGGGGTGAGGAGCAGTTCTTC
CASSPDRGEEQFF
>NA|TRBV25-1|TRBJ1-2|once
TGTGCCAGCGGGGGAGACAGGCGCTATGGCTACACCTTC
CASGGDRRYGYTF
>NA|TRBV5-4|TRBJ2-3|NA
TGTGCCAGCAGCCCCCGGGCTAGCTCAGACCCCACAGATACGCAGTATTTT
CASSPRASSDPTDTQYF
>NA|TRBV27|TRBJ1-2|NA
TGTGCCAGCAGTTTGTTCGGGACAACTCCTAACTATGGCTACACCTTC
CASSLFGTTPNYGYTF
>NA|TRBV5-1|TRBJ2-7|few
TGCGCCAGCAGCTTGGCTGGCGGTTACTACGAGCAGTACTTC
CASSLAGGYYEQYF
>TRBD1|TRBV6-1|TRBJ1-4|few
TGTGCCAGCAGTACACAGGGGTTTAATGAAAAACTGTTTTTT
CASSTQGFNEKLFF
>TRBD2|TRBV25-1|TRBJ2-1|NA
TGTGCCAGCAGTGATCTAGCGGGAGTATACAATGAGCAGTTCTTC
CASSDLAGVYNEQFF
>TRBD2|TRBV10-3|TRBJ2-3|once
TGTGCCATCAGAGGGACTAGCGGGTCTACTAGCACAGATACGCAGTATTTT
CAIRGTSGSTSTDTQYF
>TRBD1|TRBV29-1|TRBJ2-3|NA
TGCAGCGGCGGACAGGGGAGGGGCACAGATACGCAGTATTTT
CSGGQGRGTDTQYF
>TRBD2|TRBV19|TRBJ2-1|NA
TGTGCCAGTAGTACCGGGACTAGCTCCTACAATGAGCAGTTCTTC
CASSTGTSSYNEQFF
>NA|TRBV19|TRBJ1-1|NA
TGTGCCAGTAGTATCAGTGAGGGCTGGACTGAAGCTTTCTTT
CASSISEGWTEAFF
>NA|TRBV29-1|TRBJ1-2|NA
TGCAGCGGTTATACGAGGGCCTATGGCTACACCTTC
CSGYTRAYGYTF
>TRBD2|TRBV4-2|TRBJ2-3|NA
TGTGCCAGCAGCCAAGGGGGGGTTAGCGGGAGGGATACGCAGTATTTT
CASSQGGVSGRDTQYF
>NA|TRBV5-5|TRBJ2-1|NA
TGTGCCAGCAGCTTGGACGGGAGCTCCTACAATGAGCAGTTCTTC
CASSLDGSSYNEQFF
>NA|TRBV7-8|TRBJ1-2|NA
TGTGCCAGCAGCTTAGTGGCCGACTATAATAGCTACACCTTC
CASSLVADYNSYTF
>NA|TRBV27|TRBJ2-5|NA
TGTGCCAGCAGATTATGGGGCAATCAAGAGACCCAGTACTTC
CASRLWGNQETQYF
>NA|TRBV18|TRBJ2-5|NA
TGTGCCAGCTCACAGGAGGCGGTTGGGGAGACCCAGTACTTC
CASSQEAVGETQYF
>TRBD1|TRBV2|TRBJ2-7|NA
TGTGCCAGCAAATCCGGGACAGGGTACGAGCAGTACTTC
CASKSGTGYEQYF
>NA|TRBV15|TRBJ1-4|NA
TGTGCCACCAGCAGAGGGGGGCAGTCTAATGAAAAACTGTTTTTT
CATSRGGQSNEKLFF
>NA|TRBV4-1|TRBJ2-7|NA
TGCGCCAGCAGCCAAGCTCCCGGACAGTCCTACGAGCAGTACTTC
CASSQAPGQSYEQYF
>NA|TRBV28|TRBJ1-5|once
TGTGCCAGCAGTTCACTCGACAGCAACCTTAGCAATCAGCCCCAGCATTTT
CASSSLDSNLSNQPQHF
>NA|TRBV7-8|TRBJ2-5|NA
TGTGCCAGCAGCCAACGATTAGACAGCGCGGAGACCCAGTACTTC
CASSQRLDSAETQYF
>NA|TRBV18|TRBJ2-2|NA
TGTGCCAGCTCACCACAACCTCGACAGGTCACCGGGGAGCTGTTTTTT
CASSPQPRQVTGELFF